These 4 T cell receptor beta chains came from one sample sequenced in a study of monozygotic twins with inflammatory bowel disease. One entry per CDR3 protein, without DNA, is what TCRdb gives after re-calling the 5' RACE reads. Its table records 200,000 to 250,000 distinct CDR3 sequences. Input material: blood. The receptors here all came from a human donor with ulcerative colitis or Crohn's disease, or a healthy co-twin of an affected twin (not recorded which).

The chain carries TRBV20-1 and TRBJ2-4; TCRdb designates TRBD2, a call that cannot be tested without DNA. Germline CDR1 is DFQATT and CDR2 is SNEGSKA (reference sequence). The CDR3 spans 13 residues. The CDR3 sequence: CSAGRDGKNIQYF.

The CDR3 is CASNTDFGGNTIYF. This chain joins TRBV2 and TRBJ1-3. Germline CDR1 is SNHLY and CDR2 is FYNNEI. The CDR3 length is 14 residues.

The V and J genes are TRBV27 and TRBJ2-1; TCRdb indicates TRBD2, and absent DNA this call remains unverified. The CDR3 sequence is 14 residues long. Germline V gives CDR1 MNHEY, CDR2 SMNVEV (reference sequence). This CDR3 is CASSLLGGYNEQFF.

The J gene is TRBJ2-7, the V gene TRBV2; lacking DNA, the TRBD2 call made by TCRdb goes unchecked. Germline CDR1 reads SNHLY; CDR2 reads FYNNEI. This CDR3 comprises 14 residues. CDR3 sequence: CASSGWDWQYEQYF.